Listed here is a single TCR beta chain. Germline CDR1 reads SEHNR; CDR2 reads FQNEAQ (reference sequence). This CDR3 spans 15 amino acids. TCRdb derives one entry per CDR3 protein from the 5' RACE reads, leaving out DNA. There are hundreds of thousands of distinct CDR3 sequences in the sample, with roughly 2.3% held by the top ten. This sample is drawn from a study of monozygotic twins with inflammatory bowel disease. The clonotype comes from a human donor with ulcerative colitis or Crohn's disease, or a healthy co-twin of an affected twin (not recorded which). Material: blood. The rearrangement links TRBV7-9 to TRBJ1-6; TCRdb indicates TRBD1, and absent DNA this call remains unverified. CDR3 region: CASSLEGTANSPLHF.